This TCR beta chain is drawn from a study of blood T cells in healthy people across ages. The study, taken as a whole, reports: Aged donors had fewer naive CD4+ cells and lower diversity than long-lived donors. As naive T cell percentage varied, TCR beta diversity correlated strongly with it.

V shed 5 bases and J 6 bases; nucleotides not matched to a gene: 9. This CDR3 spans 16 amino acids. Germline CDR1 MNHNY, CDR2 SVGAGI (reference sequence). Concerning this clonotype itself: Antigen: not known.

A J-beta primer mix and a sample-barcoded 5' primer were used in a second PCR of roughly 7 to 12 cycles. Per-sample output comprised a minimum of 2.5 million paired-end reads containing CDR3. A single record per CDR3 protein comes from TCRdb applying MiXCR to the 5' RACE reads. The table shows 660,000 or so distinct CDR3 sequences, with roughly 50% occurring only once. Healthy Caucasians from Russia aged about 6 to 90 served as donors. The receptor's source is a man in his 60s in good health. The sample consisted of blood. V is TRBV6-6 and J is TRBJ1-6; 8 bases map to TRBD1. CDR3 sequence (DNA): TGTGCCAGCAGTCCCTCCGGACAGGGACTTAATTCACCCCTCCACTTT. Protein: CASSPSGQGLNSPLHF.